The T cell receptor (beta chain) under discussion was sequenced for a study of blood T cell repertoires in COVID-19. Study background: COVID-19 samples from acute and convalescent phases originated in the United States, Italy and Spain. PBMCs, B-cell-depleted T cells, or T cells provided the cDNA or gDNA that made up the material.

This CDR3 comprises 13 residues. Trimming left V 4 bases short and J 5 bases short, with 8 bases between. The germline gives CDR1 SGHAT, CDR2 FQNNGV. In the original workflow: Reference gene primer amplification in the assay estimated nucleated cell counts. Using immunoSEQ multiplex PCR, the repertoire was profiled, and TCRdb retains in-frame clones only, with some absent. The V and J calls and clone size are taken from that table; D and trimming were inferred from the DNA. The sample has 150,000 to 200,000 clones, around 80% seen once. The chain recombines TRBV11-2 with TRBJ2-2; D remains unclear. Sequenced input: peripheral blood. The sequence derives from a young man with active or convalescent COVID-19. As DNA, the CDR3 is TGTGCCAGCAGCTACACAGTTACCGGGGAGCTGTTTTTT. Protein sequence: CASSYTVTGELFF. Full variable domain (missing parts from reference TRBV11-2 and TRBJ2-2): EAGVAQSPRYKIIEKRQSVAFWCNPISGHATLYWYQQILGQGPKLLIQFQNNGVVDDSQLPKDRFSAERLKGVDSTLKIQPAKLEDSAVYLCASSYTVTGELFFGEGSRLTVL.